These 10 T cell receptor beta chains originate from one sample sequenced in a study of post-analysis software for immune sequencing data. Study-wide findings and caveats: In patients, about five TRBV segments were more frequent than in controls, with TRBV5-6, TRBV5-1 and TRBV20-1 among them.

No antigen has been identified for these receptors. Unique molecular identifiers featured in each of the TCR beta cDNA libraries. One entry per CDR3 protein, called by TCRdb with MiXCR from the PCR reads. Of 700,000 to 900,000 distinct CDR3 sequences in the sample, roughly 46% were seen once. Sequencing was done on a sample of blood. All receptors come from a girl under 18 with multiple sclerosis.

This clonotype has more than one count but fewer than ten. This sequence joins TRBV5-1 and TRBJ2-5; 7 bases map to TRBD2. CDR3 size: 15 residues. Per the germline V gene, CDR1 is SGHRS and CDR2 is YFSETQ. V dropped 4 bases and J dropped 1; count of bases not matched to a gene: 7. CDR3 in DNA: TGCGCCAGCAGCCTGGGAGGGAAGCGCCAAGAGACCCAGTACTTC. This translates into CASSLGGKRQETQYF.

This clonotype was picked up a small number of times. This CDR3 is CASSQDPPAGSYGYTF. CDR3 nucleotides: TGTGCCAGCAGCCAAGATCCTCCAGCGGGAAGCTATGGCTACACCTTC. This chain connects TRBV3-1 to TRBJ1-2; D uncertain. There are 16 residues in the CDR3. V was trimmed by 0 bases and J by 4 bases, leaving 15 bases between them. Germline V gene data show CDR1 as LGHDT and CDR2 as YNNKEL (reference sequence).

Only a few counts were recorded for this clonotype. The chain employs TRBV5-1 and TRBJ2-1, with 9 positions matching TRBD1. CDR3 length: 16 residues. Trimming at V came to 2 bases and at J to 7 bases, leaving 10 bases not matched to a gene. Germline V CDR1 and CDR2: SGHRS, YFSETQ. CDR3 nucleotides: TGCGCCAGCAGCTTTGGACAGGGGTCCTCCGGGAATGAGCAGTTCTTC. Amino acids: CASSFGQGSSGNEQFF.

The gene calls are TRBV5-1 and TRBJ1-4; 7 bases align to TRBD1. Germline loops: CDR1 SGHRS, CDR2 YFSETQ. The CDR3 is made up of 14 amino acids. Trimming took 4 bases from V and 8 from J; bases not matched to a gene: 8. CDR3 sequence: CASSQGQVDEKLFF. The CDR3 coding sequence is TGCGCCAGCAGCCAAGGACAGGTCGACGAAAAACTGTTTTTT.

The CDR3 loop reads CASSRGGLGQETQYF. In DNA, the CDR3 is TGTGCCAGCAGTAGGGGAGGGCTGGGACAAGAGACCCAGTACTTC. V is TRBV12-3 or TRBV12-4 and J is TRBJ2-5; TRBD2 matches at 7 bases. V lost 5 bases to trimming and J lost 2 bases; unmatched junction nucleotides: 8. CDR3 size: 15 residues.

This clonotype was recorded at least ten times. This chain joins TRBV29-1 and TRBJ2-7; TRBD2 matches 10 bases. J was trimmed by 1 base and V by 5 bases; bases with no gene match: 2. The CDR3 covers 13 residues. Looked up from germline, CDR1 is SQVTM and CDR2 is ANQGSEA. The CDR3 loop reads CSVLTSGSYEQYF. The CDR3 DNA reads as TGCAGCGTTCTGACTAGCGGGTCCTACGAGCAGTACTTC.

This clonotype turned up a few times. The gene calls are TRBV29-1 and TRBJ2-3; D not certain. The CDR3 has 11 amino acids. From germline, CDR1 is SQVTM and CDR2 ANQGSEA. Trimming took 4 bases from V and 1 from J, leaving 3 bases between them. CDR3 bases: TGCAGCGTTGCCGGCACAGATACGCAGTATTTT. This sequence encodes CSVAGTDTQYF.

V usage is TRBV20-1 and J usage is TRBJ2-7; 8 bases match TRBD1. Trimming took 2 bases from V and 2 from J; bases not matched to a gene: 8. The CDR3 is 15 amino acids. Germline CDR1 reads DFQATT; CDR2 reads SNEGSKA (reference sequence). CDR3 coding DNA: TGCAGTGCTAGAAAGGGGACAGGCGCAGCCTACGAGCAGTACTTC. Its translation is CSARKGTGAAYEQYF.

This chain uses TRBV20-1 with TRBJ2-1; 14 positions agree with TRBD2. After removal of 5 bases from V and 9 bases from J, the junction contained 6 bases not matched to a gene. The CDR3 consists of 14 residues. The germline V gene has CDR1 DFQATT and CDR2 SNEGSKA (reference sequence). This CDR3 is CSASGTSGSFEQFF. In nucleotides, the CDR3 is TGCAGTGCTTCCGGGACTAGCGGGAGTTTTGAGCAGTTCTTC.

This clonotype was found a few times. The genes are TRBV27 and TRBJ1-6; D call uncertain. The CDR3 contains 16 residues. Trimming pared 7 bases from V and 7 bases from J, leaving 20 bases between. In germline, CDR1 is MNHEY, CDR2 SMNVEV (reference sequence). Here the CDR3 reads CASTTGLAGPNSPLHF. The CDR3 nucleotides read TGTGCCAGCACTACCGGCCTGGCAGGACCGAATTCACCCCTCCACTTT.